Listed below are T cell receptor beta chains from one sample, sequenced in a study of post-analysis software for immune sequencing data. TCRdb fed the PCR reads into MiXCR, producing one record per CDR3 protein. The repertoire holds some 700,000 distinct CDR3 sequences, over 45% seen once, with over 9% in the top ten. Sequencing used blood. The source is a girl under 10 years old with multiple sclerosis. The CDR3 runs from the conserved cysteine through the conserved F or W. A D gene is named only where the DNA matches it firmly. Clone size appears in some rows only: once, few, many, or a class for an expanded clone.

v_call,j_call,clone_size,d_call,cdr3_nt,cdr3_aa
TRBV7-2,TRBJ2-7,NA,NA,TGTGCCAGCAGCTTAGGGGAAGGGCCCACCTTCGAGCAGTACTTC,CASSLGEGPTFEQYF
TRBV24-1,TRBJ1-2,few,NA,TGTGCCACCAGTACGAGCTCACCCGCTAACTATGGCTACACCTTC,CATSTSSPANYGYTF
TRBV2,TRBJ2-1,once,NA,TGTGCCAGCACCGTTAGGGTGGCGCAGTTCTTC,CASTVRVAQFF
TRBV7-2,TRBJ2-7,NA,TRBD2,TGTGCCAGCAGCTTAGTCTCGGGGGGTTCTTCCTACGAGCAGTACTTC,CASSLVSGGSSYEQYF
TRBV11-2,TRBJ2-7,NA,TRBD1,TGTGCCAGCAGCTTAGATGGGACAGCCTACGAGCAGTACTTC,CASSLDGTAYEQYF
TRBV6-5,TRBJ2-5,few,NA,TGTGCCAGCAGAGGGGCTGGTGTATACGGAGAGACCCAGTACTTC,CASRGAGVYGETQYF
TRBV20-1,TRBJ2-7,few,NA,TGCAGTGCTCAACCGGGAAACTACGAGCAGTACTTC,CSAQPGNYEQYF
TRBV11-2,TRBJ2-4,NA,NA,TGTGCCAGCAGCTTAGGTTTCAGCTTAGCCAAAAACATTCAGTACTTC,CASSLGFSLAKNIQYF
TRBV18,TRBJ2-1,NA,NA,TGTGCCAGCTCACCAGTCGATGAGCAGTTCTTC,CASSPVDEQFF
TRBV5-6,TRBJ2-5,few,NA,TGTGCCAGCAGCTTGGTGACCGGGGGCGTGGAGACCCAGTACTTC,CASSLVTGGVETQYF
TRBV25-1,TRBJ1-2,NA,TRBD1,TGTGCCAGCAGTGAAGGGGACAGGGCTGGCTACACCTTC,CASSEGDRAGYTF
TRBV30,TRBJ2-4,few,NA,TGTGCCTGGAGTCCTTTCCACATGAACATTCAGTACTTC,CAWSPFHMNIQYF
TRBV6-2/TRBV6-3,TRBJ2-7,few,TRBD1,TGTGCCAGCAGTGGACAGGGGAACCTTGGCTACGAGCAGTACTTC,CASSGQGNLGYEQYF
TRBV5-1,TRBJ2-7,NA,NA,TGCGCCAGCAGCCCTGACAGTACCTACGAGCAGTACTTC,CASSPDSTYEQYF
TRBV18,TRBJ1-1,few,TRBD1,TGTGCCAGCTCCCCCGGGACAGAGATCCGTGAAGCTTTCTTT,CASSPGTEIREAFF
TRBV29-1,TRBJ2-1,few,TRBD2,TGCAGCGTTGAAGGGGTAGCGGGAGAGCGCGAGCAGTTCTTC,CSVEGVAGEREQFF
TRBV20-1,TRBJ1-2,NA,NA,TGCAGTGCTCCCCCCAACCTTCGAAACTATGGCTACACCTTC,CSAPPNLRNYGYTF
TRBV5-1,TRBJ1-1,NA,TRBD1,TGCGCCAGCAGCATTAGACAGGGGGGGAGTATGAACACTGAAGCTTTCTTT,CASSIRQGGSMNTEAFF
TRBV7-9,TRBJ2-1,NA,TRBD1,TGTGCCAGCAGCTTAGGGGGACAGCCTAGGAATGAGCAGTTCTTC,CASSLGGQPRNEQFF
TRBV9,TRBJ1-1,NA,TRBD1,TGTGCCAGCAGCGTAGAGGGGGCTACTGAAGCTTTCTTT,CASSVEGATEAFF
TRBV10-2,TRBJ2-7,NA,TRBD2,TGCGCCAGCAGACCTCCGGGACTAGCGGTCCTCGGGGCCCAGTACTTC,CASRPPGLAVLGAQYF
TRBV25-1,TRBJ2-5,once,TRBD2,TGTGCCAGCATGGGAGGGCTGATGAGGGAGACCCAGTACTTC,CASMGGLMRETQYF